The clone carrying this T cell receptor (beta chain) was detected only once. Its antigen is not known. TCRbeta libraries averaged roughly 40,000 productive templates per sample. The method was immunoSEQ multiplex PCR; TCRdb's version includes in-frame clones alone and lacks a portion of them. The profile covers about 3,200 clones, with around two thirds appearing a single time and 16% taken by the ten largest. This sample is part of a study of STAT3 mutations in large granular lymphocyte leukemia. Study results and caveats: Samples missed the first appearance of the clone. Every T-LGLL patient had at least one immunodominant TCRbeta clonotype. Suggested: STAT3 mutation was not the ancestral event for these clonal expansions. Variable sampling intervals and differing treatment regimens complicated linking therapy response to TCR clonal burden changes.

V shed 4 bases and J shed 1 base, with 14 bases lying between them. CDR1 SGHRS and CDR2 YFSETQ come from the germline V gene. The CDR3 contains 15 residues. Sequencing was done on a sample of peripheral blood mononuclear cells. This clonotype was obtained from a woman in her forties with T-cell large granular lymphocyte leukemia. Some clones in this sample may be carry-over from other donors' samples. The chain joins TRBV5-1 to TRBJ1-2; D is unclear. The CDR3 DNA sequence: TGCGCCAGCAGCACCCCGGGGTCTAGTAACTATGGCTACACCTTC. It encodes CASSTPGSSNYGYTF.